This T cell receptor (beta chain) was sequenced for a study of cytomegalovirus exposure and HLA in healthy donors. The study's findings and limits: TRBV6-2, TRBV6-3 and some other V segments were unresolvable in 87-base-pair reads. Follow-up analysis later connected one missense variant in DCLRE1C with trimming of TCR beta V- and J-genes.

The study ran its PCR with 60 Vbeta and 13 Jbeta primers. Repertoires were generated with immunoSEQ multiplex PCR, while TCRdb's copy carries only in-frame clones and drops some. The table has around 130,000 clones, around 77% seen once. In regard to this clone: Its specificity is unknown.

The CDR3 is 11 amino acids. In germline, CDR1 is MNHEY, CDR2 SVGAGI. With 3 bases clipped from V and 12 bases from J, the junction kept 3 bases outside the gene matches. The rearrangement joins TRBV6-5 to TRBJ2-5, with 8 bases lining up with TRBD1. This receptor was obtained from a man in his fifties or sixties in good health and CMV-seronegative. The sequenced material came from PBMCs. CDR3 region: CASSYSGGEYF. The CDR3 region has the DNA TGTGCCAGCAGTTATTCAGGGGGCGAGTACTTC.